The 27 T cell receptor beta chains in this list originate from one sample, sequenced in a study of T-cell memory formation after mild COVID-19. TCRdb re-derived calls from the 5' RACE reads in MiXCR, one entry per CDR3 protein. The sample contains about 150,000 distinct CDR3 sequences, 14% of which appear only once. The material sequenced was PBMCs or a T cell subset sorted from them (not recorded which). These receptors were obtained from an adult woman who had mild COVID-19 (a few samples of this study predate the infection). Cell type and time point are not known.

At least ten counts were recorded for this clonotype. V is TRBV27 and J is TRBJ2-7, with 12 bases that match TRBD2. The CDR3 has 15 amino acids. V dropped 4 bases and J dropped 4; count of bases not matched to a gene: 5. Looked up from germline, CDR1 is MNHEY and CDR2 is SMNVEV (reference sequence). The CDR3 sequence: CASSSRTSGMYEQYF. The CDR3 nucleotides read TGTGCCAGCAGTTCCAGGACTAGCGGGATGTACGAGCAGTACTTC.

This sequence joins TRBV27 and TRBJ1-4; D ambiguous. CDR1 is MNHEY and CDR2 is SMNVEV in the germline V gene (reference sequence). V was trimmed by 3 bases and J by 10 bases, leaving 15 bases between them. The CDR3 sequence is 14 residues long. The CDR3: CASSLRTLGGKLFF. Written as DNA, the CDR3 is TGTGCCAGCAGTTTGCGGACCCTCGGCGGAAAACTGTTTTTT.

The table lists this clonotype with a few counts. The CDR3, as DNA: TGTGCCAGCAGTTTCGGCGCCAACTCCTACAATGAGCAGTTCTTC. As protein: CASSFGANSYNEQFF. The chain combines TRBV12-3 or TRBV12-4 with TRBJ2-1; unclear D gene. The germline V and J ends were trimmed by 3 bases and 0 bases, with 9 bases remaining between them. The CDR3 has 15 amino acids.

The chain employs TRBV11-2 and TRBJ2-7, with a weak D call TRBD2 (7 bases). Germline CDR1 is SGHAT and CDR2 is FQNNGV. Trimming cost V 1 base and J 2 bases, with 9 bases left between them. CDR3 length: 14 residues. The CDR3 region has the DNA TGTGCCAGCAGCTTAGGAGGGGGGGCCTACGAGCAGTACTTC. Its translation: CASSLGGGAYEQYF.

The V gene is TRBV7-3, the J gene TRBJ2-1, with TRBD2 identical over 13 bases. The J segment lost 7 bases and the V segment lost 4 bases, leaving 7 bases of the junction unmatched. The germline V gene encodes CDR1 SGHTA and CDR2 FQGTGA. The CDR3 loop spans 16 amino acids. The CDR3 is CASSYSRLAGGNEQFF. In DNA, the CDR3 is TGTGCCAGCAGCTATTCCCGACTAGCGGGGGGTAATGAGCAGTTCTTC.

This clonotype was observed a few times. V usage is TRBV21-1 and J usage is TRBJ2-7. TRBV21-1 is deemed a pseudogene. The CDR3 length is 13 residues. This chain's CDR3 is CASSKAHSYEQYF. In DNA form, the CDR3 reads TGTGCCAGCAGCAAAGCTCACTCCTACGAGCAGTACTTC.

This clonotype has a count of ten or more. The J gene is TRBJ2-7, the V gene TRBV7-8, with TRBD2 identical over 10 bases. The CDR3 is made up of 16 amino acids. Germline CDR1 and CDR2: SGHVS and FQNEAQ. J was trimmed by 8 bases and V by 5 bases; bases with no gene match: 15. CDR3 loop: CASSPSGLAGAVQQYF. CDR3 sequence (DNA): TGTGCCAGCAGCCCTAGCGGGCTAGCGGGAGCGGTTCAGCAGTACTTC.

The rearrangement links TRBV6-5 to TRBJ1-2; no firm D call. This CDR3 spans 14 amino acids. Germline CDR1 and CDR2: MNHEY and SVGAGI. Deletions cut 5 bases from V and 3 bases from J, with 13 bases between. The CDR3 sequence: CASSRMKLDYGYTF. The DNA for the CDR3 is TGTGCCAGCAGTCGTATGAAGCTCGACTATGGCTACACCTTC.

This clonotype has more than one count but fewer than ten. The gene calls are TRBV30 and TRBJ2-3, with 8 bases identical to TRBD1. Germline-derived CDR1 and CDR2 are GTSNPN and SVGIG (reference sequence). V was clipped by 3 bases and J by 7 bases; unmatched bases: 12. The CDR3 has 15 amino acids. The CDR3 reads CAWRSPWTGKHTQYF. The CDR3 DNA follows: TGTGCCTGGAGAAGTCCCTGGACAGGGAAACATACGCAGTATTTT.

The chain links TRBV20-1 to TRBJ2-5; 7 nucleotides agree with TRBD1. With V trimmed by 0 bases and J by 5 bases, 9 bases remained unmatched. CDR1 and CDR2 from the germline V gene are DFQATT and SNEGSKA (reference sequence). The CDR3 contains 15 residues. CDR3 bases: TGCAGTGCTAGAGATTCGAGGCAGGGGGTTGAGACCCAGTACTTC. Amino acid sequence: CSARDSRQGVETQYF.

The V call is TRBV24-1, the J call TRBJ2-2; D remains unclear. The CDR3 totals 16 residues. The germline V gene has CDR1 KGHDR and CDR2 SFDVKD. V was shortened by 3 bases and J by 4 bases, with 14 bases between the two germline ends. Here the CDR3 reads CATSDIKEHFTGELFF. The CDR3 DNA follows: TGTGCCACCAGTGATATTAAGGAGCACTTCACCGGGGAGCTGTTTTTT.

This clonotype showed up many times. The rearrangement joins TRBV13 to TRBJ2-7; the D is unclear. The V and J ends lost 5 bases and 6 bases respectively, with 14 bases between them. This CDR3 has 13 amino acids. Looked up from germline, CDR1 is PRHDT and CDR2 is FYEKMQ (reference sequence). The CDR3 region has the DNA TGTGCCAGCAGCCCTCTTAGTCCCCGCGAGCAGTACTTC. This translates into CASSPLSPREQYF. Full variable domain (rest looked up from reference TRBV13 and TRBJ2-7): AAGVIQSPRHLIKEKRETATLKCYPIPRHDTVYWYQQGPGQDPQFLISFYEKMQSDKGSIPDRFSAQQFSDYHSELNMSSLELGDSALYFCASSPLSPREQYFGPGTRLTVT.

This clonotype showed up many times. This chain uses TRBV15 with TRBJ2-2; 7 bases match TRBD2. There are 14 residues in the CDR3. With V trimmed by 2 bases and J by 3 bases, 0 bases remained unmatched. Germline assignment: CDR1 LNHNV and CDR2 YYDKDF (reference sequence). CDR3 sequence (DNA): TGTGCCACCAGCAGACTAGCGGACACCGGGGAGCTGTTTTTT. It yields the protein CATSRLADTGELFF.

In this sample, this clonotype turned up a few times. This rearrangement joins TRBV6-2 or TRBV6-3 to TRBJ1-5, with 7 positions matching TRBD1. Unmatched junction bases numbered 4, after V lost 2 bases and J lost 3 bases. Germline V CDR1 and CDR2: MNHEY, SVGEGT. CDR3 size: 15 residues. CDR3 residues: CASSYATGFNQPQHF. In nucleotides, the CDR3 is TGTGCCAGCAGTTACGCGACAGGGTTCAATCAGCCCCAGCATTTT.

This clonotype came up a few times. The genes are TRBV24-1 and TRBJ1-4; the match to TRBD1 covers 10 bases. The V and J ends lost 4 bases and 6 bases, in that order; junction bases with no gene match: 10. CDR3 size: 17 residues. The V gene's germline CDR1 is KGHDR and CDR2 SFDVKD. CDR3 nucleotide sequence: TGTGCCACCAGTGAAACCGGGACAGGGGCGGGACATGAAAAACTGTTTTTT. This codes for CATSETGTGAGHEKLFF.

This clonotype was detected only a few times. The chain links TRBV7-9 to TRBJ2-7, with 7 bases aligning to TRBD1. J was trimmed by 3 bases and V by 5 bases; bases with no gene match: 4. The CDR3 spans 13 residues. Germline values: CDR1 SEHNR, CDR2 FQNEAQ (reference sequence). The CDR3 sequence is CASSGDSYYEQYF. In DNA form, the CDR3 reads TGTGCCAGCAGCGGGGACAGCTACTACGAGCAGTACTTC.

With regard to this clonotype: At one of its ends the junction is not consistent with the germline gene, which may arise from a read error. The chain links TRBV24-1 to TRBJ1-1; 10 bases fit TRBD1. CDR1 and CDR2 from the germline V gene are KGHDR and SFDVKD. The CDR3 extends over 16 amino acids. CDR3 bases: TGTGCCACCAGTGACTCCGACAGGGGGCGGGACACTGAAGCTTTATTT. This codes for CATSDSDRGRDTEALF.

CDR3 DNA: TGTGCCAGCAGACCGACAGGGGAAAACACTGAAGCTTTCTTT. Encoded protein: CASRPTGENTEAFF. The chain couples TRBV12-3 or TRBV12-4 to TRBJ1-1; the match to TRBD1 covers 8 bases. The CDR3 has 14 amino acids. V dropped 6 bases and J dropped 2; count of bases not matched to a gene: 5.

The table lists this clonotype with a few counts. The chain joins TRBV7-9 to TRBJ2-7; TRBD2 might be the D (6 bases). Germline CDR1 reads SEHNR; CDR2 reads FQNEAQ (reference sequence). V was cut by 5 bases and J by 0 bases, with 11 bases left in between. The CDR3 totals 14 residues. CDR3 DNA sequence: TGTGCCAGCAGCCCGCGGGGCCTCTCCTACGAGCAGTACTTC. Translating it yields CASSPRGLSYEQYF.

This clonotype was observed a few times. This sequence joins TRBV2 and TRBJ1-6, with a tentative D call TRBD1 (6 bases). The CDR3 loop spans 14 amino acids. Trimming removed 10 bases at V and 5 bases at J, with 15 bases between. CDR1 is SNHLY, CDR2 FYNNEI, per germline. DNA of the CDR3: TGTGCCACAGGACAGCTGTCTAATAATTCACCCCTCCACTTT. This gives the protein CATGQLSNNSPLHF.

The CDR3 region is CASTLPLNEQFF. Here the CDR3 DNA reads TGTGCCAGCACCCTTCCGTTGAATGAGCAGTTCTTC. The chain is built from TRBV27 and TRBJ2-1; D is uncertain. The CDR3 covers 12 residues. Germline loops: CDR1 MNHEY, CDR2 SMNVEV (reference sequence). The ends were cut back, 7 bases at V and 7 bases at J, with 11 bases in the middle.

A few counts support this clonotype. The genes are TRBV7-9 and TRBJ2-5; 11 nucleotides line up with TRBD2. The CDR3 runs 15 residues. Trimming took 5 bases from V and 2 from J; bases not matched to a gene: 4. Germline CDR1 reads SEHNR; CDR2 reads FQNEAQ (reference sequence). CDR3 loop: CASSILAGVQETQYF. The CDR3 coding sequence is TGTGCCAGCAGCATACTAGCGGGAGTTCAAGAGACCCAGTACTTC. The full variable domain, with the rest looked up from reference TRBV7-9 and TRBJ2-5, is DTGVSQNPRHKITKRGQNVTFRCDPISEHNRLYWYRQTLGQGPEFLTYFQNEAQLEKSRLLSDRFSAERPKGSFSTLEIQRTEQGDSAMYLCASSILAGVQETQYFGPGTRLLVL.

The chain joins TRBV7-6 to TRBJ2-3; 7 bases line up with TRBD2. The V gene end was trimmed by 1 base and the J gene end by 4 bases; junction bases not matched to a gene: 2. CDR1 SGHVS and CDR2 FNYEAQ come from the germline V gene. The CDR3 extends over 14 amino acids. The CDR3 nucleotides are TGTGCCAGCAGCTTAGGCCTAGCGGCAGATACGCAGTATTTT. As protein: CASSLGLAADTQYF.

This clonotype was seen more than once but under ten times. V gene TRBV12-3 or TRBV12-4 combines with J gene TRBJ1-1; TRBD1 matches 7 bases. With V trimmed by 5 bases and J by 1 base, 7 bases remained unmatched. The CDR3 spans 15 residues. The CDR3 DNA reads TGTGCCAGCAGTCCGGGGGACAGCCCGAACACTGAAGCTTTCTTT. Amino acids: CASSPGDSPNTEAFF.

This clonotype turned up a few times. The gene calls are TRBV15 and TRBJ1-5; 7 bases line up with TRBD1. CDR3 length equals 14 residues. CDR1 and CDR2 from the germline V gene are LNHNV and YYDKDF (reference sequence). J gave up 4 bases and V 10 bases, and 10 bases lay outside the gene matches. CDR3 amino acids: CANKDGTANQPQHF. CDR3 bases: TGTGCCAACAAAGACGGGACAGCAAATCAGCCCCAGCATTTT.

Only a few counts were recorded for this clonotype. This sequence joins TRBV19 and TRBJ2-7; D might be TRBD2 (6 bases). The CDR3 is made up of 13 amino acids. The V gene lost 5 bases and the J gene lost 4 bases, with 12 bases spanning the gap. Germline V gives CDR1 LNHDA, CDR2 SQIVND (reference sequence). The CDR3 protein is CASSSGLWYEQYF. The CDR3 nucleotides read TGTGCCAGTAGTTCGGGACTCTGGTACGAGCAGTACTTC.

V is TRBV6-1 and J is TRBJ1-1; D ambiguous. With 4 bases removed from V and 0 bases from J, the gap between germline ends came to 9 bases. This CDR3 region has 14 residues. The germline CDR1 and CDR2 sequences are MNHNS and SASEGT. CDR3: CASSVDQMNTEAFF. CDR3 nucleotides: TGTGCCAGCAGTGTGGACCAGATGAACACTGAAGCTTTCTTT.